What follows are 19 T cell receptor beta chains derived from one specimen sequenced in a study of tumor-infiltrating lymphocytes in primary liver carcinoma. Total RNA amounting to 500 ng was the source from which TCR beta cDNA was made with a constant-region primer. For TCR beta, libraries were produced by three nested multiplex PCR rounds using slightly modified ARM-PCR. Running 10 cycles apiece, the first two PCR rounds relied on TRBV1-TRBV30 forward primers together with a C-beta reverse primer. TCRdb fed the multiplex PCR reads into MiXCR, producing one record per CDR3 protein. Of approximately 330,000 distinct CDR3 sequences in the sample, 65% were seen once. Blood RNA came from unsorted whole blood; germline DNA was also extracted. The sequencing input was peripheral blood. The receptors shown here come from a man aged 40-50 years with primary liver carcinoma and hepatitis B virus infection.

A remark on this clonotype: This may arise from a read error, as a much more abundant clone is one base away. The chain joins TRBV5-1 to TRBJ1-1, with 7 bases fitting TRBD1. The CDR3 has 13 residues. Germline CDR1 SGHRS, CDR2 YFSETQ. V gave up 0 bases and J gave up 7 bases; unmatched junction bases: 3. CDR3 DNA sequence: TGCGCCAGCAGCTTGGCTGGGGACAGTGAAGCTTTCTTT. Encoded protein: CASSLAGDSEAFF.

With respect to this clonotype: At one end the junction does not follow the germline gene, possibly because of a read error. The CDR3: CASSYSIQGAIYEKYF. CDR3 DNA: TGTGCCAGCAGTTACTCGATCCAGGGGGCTATCTACGAGAAGTACTTC. This sequence joins TRBV6-5 and TRBJ2-7; 8 bases agree with TRBD1. Per the germline V gene, CDR1 is MNHEY and CDR2 is SVGAGI. The CDR3 spans 16 residues.

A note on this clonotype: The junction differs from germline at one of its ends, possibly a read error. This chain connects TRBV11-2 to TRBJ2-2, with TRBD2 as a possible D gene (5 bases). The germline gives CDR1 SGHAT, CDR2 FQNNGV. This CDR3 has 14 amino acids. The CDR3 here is CAGSLHGVTGEPFF. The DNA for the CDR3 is TGTGCCGGCAGCTTACATGGGGTAACCGGGGAGCCGTTTTTT.

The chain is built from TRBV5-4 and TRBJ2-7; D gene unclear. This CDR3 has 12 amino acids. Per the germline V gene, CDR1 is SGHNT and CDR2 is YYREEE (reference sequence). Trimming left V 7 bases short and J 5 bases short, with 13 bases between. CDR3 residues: CASCRATHEQYF. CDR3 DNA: TGTGCCAGCTGCCGCGCCACTCACGAGCAGTACTTC.

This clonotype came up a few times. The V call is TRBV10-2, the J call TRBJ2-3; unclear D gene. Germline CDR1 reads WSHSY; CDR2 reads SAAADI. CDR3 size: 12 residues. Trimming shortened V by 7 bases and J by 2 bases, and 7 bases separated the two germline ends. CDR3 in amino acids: CASTLPTDTQYF. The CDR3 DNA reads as TGCGCCAGCACCTTACCCACAGATACGCAGTATTTT.

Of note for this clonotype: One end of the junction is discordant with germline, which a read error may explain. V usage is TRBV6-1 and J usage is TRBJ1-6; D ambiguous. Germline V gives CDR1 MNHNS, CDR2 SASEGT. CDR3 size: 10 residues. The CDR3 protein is CASGDPPLRF. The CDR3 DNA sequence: TGTGCCAGCGGGGATCCACCCCTCCGCTTT.

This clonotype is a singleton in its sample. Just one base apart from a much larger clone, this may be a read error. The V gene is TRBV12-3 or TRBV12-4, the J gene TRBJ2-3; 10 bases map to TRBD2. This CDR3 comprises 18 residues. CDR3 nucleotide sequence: TGTGCCATCAGTTTCGAAGGCCCTAGCGGGAGAGTATCAGATACGCAGTATTTT. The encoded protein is CAISFEGPSGRVSDTQYF.

The CDR3 coding sequence is TGTGCCAGCTGTTCCGTCAGGGAGGGAGCTTTCTTT. Translated, it gives CASCSVREGAFF. The chain joins TRBV6-2 or TRBV6-3 to TRBJ1-1; D might be TRBD1 (5 bases). V gave up 8 bases and J gave up 10 bases, with 17 bases separating them. This CDR3 comprises 12 residues. Germline CDR1 MNHEY, CDR2 SVGEGT.

CDR3 sequence: CASSYSAGLAAANNEQFF. The CDR3 DNA sequence: TGTGCCAGCAGTTACTCGGCTGGACTAGCGGCGGCAAACAATGAGCAGTTCTTC. The chain links TRBV6-2 or TRBV6-3 to TRBJ2-1, with 10 bases matching TRBD2. CDR1 is MNHEY, CDR2 SVGEGT, per germline. This CDR3 contains 18 residues. V shed 0 bases, J shed 5 bases, and the junction held 10 bases outside the gene matches.

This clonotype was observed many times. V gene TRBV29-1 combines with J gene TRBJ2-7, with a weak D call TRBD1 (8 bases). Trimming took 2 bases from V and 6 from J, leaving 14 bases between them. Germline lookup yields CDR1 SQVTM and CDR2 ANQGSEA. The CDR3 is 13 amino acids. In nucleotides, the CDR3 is TGCAGCGTTGAAAGACAGGGGAGGGGCGAGCAGTACTTC. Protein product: CSVERQGRGEQYF.

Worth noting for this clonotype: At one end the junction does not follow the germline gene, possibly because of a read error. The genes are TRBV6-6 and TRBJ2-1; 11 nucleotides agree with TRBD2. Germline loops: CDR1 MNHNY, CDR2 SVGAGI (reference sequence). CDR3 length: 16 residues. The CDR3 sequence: CASIFTSGSSYNERFF. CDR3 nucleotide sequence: TGTGCCAGCATCTTCACTAGCGGGAGCTCCTACAATGAGCGGTTCTTC.

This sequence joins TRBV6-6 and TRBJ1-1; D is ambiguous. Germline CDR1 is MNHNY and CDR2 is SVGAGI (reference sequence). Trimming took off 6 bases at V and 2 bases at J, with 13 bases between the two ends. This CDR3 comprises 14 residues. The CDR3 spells CASRIKWDNTEAFF. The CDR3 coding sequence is TGTGCCAGCAGAATAAAGTGGGATAACACTGAAGCTTTCTTT.

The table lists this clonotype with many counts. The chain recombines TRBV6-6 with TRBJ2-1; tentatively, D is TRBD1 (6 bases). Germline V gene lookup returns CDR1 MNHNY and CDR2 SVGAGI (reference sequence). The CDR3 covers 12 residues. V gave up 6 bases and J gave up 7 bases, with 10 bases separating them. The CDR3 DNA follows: TGTGCCAGCAGACAGGGTGGGAATGAGCAGTTCTTC. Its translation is CASRQGGNEQFF.

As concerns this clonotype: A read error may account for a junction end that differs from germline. CDR3 region: CSAAQGLAGQYEEYF. CDR3 DNA sequence: TGCAGCGCTGCCCAGGGACTAGCGGGACAATACGAGGAGTACTTC. This chain uses TRBV29-1 with TRBJ2-7; 13 bases match TRBD2. Per the germline V gene, CDR1 is SQVTM and CDR2 is ANQGSEA. The CDR3 contains 15 residues.

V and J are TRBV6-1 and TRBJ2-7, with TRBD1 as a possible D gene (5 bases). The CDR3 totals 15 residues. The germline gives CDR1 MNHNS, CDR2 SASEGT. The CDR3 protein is CNSSEFWRRGHEQYF. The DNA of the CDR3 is TGTAACAGCAGTGAATTCTGGCGAAGGGGCCACGAGCAGTACTTC.

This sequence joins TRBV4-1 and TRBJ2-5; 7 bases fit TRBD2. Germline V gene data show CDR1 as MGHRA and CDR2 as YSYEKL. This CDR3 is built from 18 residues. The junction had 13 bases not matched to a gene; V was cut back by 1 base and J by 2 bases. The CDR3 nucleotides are TGCGCCAGCAGCCAAGCATACATGGCACTAGCGAGACAAGAGACCCAGTACTTC. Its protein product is CASSQAYMALARQETQYF.

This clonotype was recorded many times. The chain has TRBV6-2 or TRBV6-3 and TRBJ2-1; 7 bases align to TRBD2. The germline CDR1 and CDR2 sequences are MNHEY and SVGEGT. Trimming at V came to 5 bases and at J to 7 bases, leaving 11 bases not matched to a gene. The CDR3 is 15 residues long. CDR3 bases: TGTGCCAGCAGTCCCTCGGGCGGGAGTGGAAATGAGCAGTTCTTC. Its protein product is CASSPSGGSGNEQFF.

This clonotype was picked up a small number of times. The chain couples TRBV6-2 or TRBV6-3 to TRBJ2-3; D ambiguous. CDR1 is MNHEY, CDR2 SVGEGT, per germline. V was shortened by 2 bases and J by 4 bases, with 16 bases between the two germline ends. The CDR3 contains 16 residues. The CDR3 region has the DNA TGTGCCAGCAGTTACAACTATCCAGGTTCAGCAGATACGCAGTATTTT. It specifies CASSYNYPGSADTQYF.

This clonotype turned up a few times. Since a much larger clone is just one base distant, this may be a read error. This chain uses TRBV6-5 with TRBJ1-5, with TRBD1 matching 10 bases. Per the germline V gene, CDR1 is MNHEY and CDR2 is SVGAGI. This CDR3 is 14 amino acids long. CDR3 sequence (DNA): TGTACCAGCAGAGGACAGGGGGGCAATCAGCCCCAGCATTTT. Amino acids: CTSRGQGGNQPQHF.